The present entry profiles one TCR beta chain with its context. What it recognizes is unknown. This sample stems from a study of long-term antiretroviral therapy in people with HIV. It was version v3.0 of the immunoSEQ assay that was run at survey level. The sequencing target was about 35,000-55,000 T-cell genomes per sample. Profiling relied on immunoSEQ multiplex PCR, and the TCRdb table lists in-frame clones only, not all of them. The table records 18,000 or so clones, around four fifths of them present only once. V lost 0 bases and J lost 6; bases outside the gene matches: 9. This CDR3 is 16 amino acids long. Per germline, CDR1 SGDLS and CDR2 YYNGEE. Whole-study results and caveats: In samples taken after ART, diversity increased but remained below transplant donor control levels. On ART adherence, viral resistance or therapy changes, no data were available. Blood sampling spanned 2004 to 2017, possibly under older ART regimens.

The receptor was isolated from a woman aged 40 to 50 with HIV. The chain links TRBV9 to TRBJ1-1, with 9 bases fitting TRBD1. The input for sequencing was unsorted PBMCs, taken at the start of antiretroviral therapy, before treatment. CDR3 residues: CASSVEAGQGFPEAFF. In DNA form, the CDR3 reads TGTGCCAGCAGCGTAGAGGCCGGACAGGGGTTTCCTGAAGCTTTCTTT.